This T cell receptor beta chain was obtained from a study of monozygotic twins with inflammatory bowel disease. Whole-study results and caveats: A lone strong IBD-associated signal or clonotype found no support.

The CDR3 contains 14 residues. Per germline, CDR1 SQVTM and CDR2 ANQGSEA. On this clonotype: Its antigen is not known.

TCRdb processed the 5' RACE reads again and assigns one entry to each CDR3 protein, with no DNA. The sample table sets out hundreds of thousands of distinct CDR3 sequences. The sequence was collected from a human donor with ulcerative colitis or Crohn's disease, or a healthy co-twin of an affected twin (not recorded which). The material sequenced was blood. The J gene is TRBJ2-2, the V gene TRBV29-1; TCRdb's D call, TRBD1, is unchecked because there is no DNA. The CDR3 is CSVGGLGGTGELFF.